This T cell receptor (beta chain) stems from a study of Ad26.COV2.S vaccination and SARS-CoV-2 variants. Noted treatment: 15 to 20 received Ad26.COV2.S at low or high dose, single or two shots; about 5 received placebo; per-sample allocation not given. The samples were gathered on day 63 after the first injection of vaccine or placebo. Notes on this clone: The antigen is not known.

Study-wide findings and caveats: Substantial breadth in spike-specific CD8+ and CD4+ T cell responses was reportedly seen after vaccination.

Using immunoSEQ multiplex PCR, the repertoire was profiled, and TCRdb retains in-frame clones only, with some absent. Counted here are around 420,000 clones, 85% to 90% occurring once; the ten biggest clones make up less than 4.5%. This CDR3 comprises 13 residues. With 5 bases removed from V and 3 bases from J, the gap between germline ends came to 8 bases. The sample was peripheral blood, taken in a trial of Ad26.COV2.S vaccine versus placebo. The chain employs TRBV12-3 or TRBV12-4 and TRBJ1-5; D is uncertain. This TCR was recovered from a person between 18 and 65 years old who received the Ad26.COV2.S COVID-19 vaccine or a placebo. The CDR3 loop is CASSKQDNQPQHF. The CDR3 nucleotides are TGTGCCAGCAGTAAACAAGACAATCAGCCCCAGCATTTT.